A single sample is the source of the 24 T cell receptor beta chains below, sequenced in a study of cytomegalovirus exposure and HLA in healthy donors. The PCR contained 60 Vbeta and 13 Jbeta primers. TCRdb's copy holds only in-frame clones and misses some; the assay was immunoSEQ multiplex PCR. The repertoire holds more than 85,000 clones, with roughly 79% as singletons. Sequencing was carried out using PBMCs. Receptors originate from a middle-aged man in good health and CMV-seronegative.

The chain carries TRBV28 and TRBJ2-1; 9 bases align to TRBD2. Looked up from germline, CDR1 is MDHEN and CDR2 is SYDVKM. With 7 bases clipped from V and 6 bases from J, the junction kept 19 bases outside the gene matches. This CDR3 spans 18 amino acids. The CDR3 DNA follows: TGTGCCAGCAAAAAAACCTTAGAGCGGGGGGCCCGGTTCAATGAGCAGTTCTTC. Its protein is CASKKTLERGARFNEQFF.

The rearrangement joins TRBV9 to TRBJ2-2; TRBD2 agrees at 8 bases. The length of the CDR3 is 16 residues. Trimming removed 0 bases from V and 3 bases from J; junction bases left unmatched: 4. Germline V gives CDR1 SGDLS, CDR2 YYNGEE. The CDR3 coding sequence is TGTGCCAGCAGCGTAGAAGCGGGAGCCTACACCGGGGAGCTGTTTTTT. This gives the protein CASSVEAGAYTGELFF.

V is TRBV19 and J is TRBJ1-2; tentatively, D is TRBD1 (6 bases). The CDR3 spans 13 residues. With 6 bases removed from V and 4 bases from J, the gap between germline ends came to 12 bases. The V gene's germline CDR1 is LNHDA and CDR2 SQIVND (reference sequence). Written as DNA, the CDR3 is TGTGCCAGTAGCCCAGACAGGCTCTATGGCTACACCTTC. Residues: CASSPDRLYGYTF. The variable domain in full, completed from reference TRBV19 and TRBJ1-2, reads DGGITQSPKYLFRKEGQNVTLSCEQNLNHDAMYWYRQDPGQGLRLIYYSQIVNDFQKGDIAEGYSVSREKKESFPLTVTSAQKNPTAFYLCASSPDRLYGYTFGSGTRLTVV.

J is TRBJ1-2 and V is TRBV7-2, with D maybe TRBD1 (5 bases). The V gene lost 5 bases and the J gene lost 8 bases, with 12 bases spanning the gap. Per the germline V gene, CDR1 is SGHTA and CDR2 is FQGNSA. The CDR3 is 12 amino acids. The CDR3 nucleotides are TGTGCCAGCAGCCAGACAGAACAGGGCTACACCTTC. Residues: CASSQTEQGYTF. The full variable domain, rest sourced from reference TRBV7-2 and TRBJ1-2, is GAGVSQSPSNKVTEKGKDVELRCDPISGHTALYWYRQSLGQGLEFLIYFQGNSAPDKSGLPSDRFSAERTGGSVSTLTIQRTQQEDSAVYLCASSQTEQGYTFGSGTRLTVV.

This clone was detected a few times. The chain is built from TRBV6-5 and TRBJ2-1, with 8 bases matching TRBD2. CDR1 is MNHEY, CDR2 SVGAGI, per germline. The CDR3 has 15 residues. Trimming removed 0 bases from V and 12 bases from J; junction bases left unmatched: 10. CDR3 protein: CASSYSTGGGDGQFF. CDR3 coding DNA: TGTGCCAGCAGTTACTCAACGGGAGGGGGGGATGGGCAGTTCTTC.

The rearrangement joins TRBV6-6 to TRBJ1-2; D remains unclear. V gave up 8 bases and J gave up 7 bases, with 11 bases separating them. Looked up from germline, CDR1 is MNHNY and CDR2 is SVGAGI (reference sequence). This CDR3 contains 11 residues. DNA for the CDR3: TGTGCCAGCCGAACTGTTAGTGGCTACACCTTC. Protein sequence: CASRTVSGYTF.

This clone has just a few counts. The chain carries TRBV5-1 and TRBJ2-5; possibly TRBD1 for D (6 bases). V was cut by 3 bases and J by 5 bases, with 23 bases left in between. Germline V gives CDR1 SGHRS, CDR2 YFSETQ. CDR3 length: 17 amino acids. In nucleotides, the CDR3 is TGCGCCAGCAGCTCGACACCGACAGGACAAGCGTGGGAGACCCAGTACTTC. Protein product: CASSSTPTGQAWETQYF.

This chain links TRBV28 with TRBJ1-3; 7 bases line up with TRBD1. From germline, CDR1 is MDHEN and CDR2 SYDVKM. The length of the CDR3 is 16 residues. The V segment lost 5 bases and the J segment 5 bases; nucleotides outside the gene matches: 12. The CDR3 region has the DNA TGTGCCAGCAGTGAAGGGGGCAACCCGGGCCGAAACACCATATATTTT. Its translation: CASSEGGNPGRNTIYF.

The chain carries TRBV28 and TRBJ1-5; no reliable D call. Germline CDR1 reads MDHEN; CDR2 reads SYDVKM. Trimming removed 6 bases from V and 0 bases from J, with 6 bases in between. The CDR3 extends over 13 amino acids. The CDR3 region is CASSLVSNQPQHF. The CDR3 nucleotides are TGTGCCAGCAGCCTAGTTAGCAATCAGCCCCAGCATTTT. The variable domain in full, completed from reference TRBV28 and TRBJ1-5, reads DVKVTQSSRYLVKRTGEKVFLECVQDMDHENMFWYRQDPGLGLRLIYFSYDVKMKEKGDIPEGYSVSREKKERFSLILESASTNQTSMYLCASSLVSNQPQHFGDGTRLSIL.

J is TRBJ1-6 and V is TRBV4-1, with D tentatively TRBD1 (5 bases). The CDR3 is 16 residues long. The germline V and J ends were trimmed by 4 bases and 4 bases, with 14 bases remaining between them. Germline V gives CDR1 MGHRA, CDR2 YSYEKL. For the CDR3, the DNA is TGCGCCAGCAGCCCCAGCGGGGCACAGTATAATTCACCCCTCCACTTT. It yields the protein CASSPSGAQYNSPLHF.

On this clone itself: The junction departs from germline at one end; a sequencing error may be responsible. The V gene is TRBV7-9, the J gene TRBJ1-4; D uncertain. The CDR3 length is 15 residues. The V gene's germline CDR1 is SEHNR and CDR2 FQNEAQ (reference sequence). The CDR3 sequence is CSSSSRGRPNEKLFF. CDR3 bases: TGTTCCAGCAGCTCCCGAGGCAGACCTAATGAAAAACTGTTTTTT.

The chain's CDR3 is CASSQDYRVGEHQPQHF. CDR3 bases: TGCGCCAGCAGCCAAGATTACAGGGTCGGTGAACATCAGCCCCAGCATTTT. The rearrangement uses TRBV4-3 and TRBJ1-5; perhaps TRBD1 as D (6 bases). This CDR3 has 17 residues. Trimming left V 0 bases short and J 5 bases short, with 17 bases between. From germline, CDR1 is LGHNA and CDR2 YSLEER.

The gene calls are TRBV18 and TRBJ1-6; D is undetermined. Trimming left V 3 bases short and J 0 bases short, with 9 bases between. Per the germline V gene, CDR1 is KGHSH and CDR2 is LQKENI. The CDR3 covers 16 residues. CDR3 in amino acids: CASSPDISSYNSPLHF. The CDR3 region has the DNA TGTGCCAGCTCACCTGATATTAGCTCCTATAATTCACCCCTCCACTTT.

The chain uses TRBV9 and TRBJ2-3; 9 bases fit TRBD2. Germline V gene sequence: CDR1 SGDLS, CDR2 YYNGEE. With 0 bases clipped from V and 5 bases from J, the junction kept 10 bases outside the gene matches. The CDR3 is made up of 17 amino acids. The CDR3 sequence is CASSVGVGGRAVDTQYF. The CDR3 DNA reads TGTGCCAGCAGCGTAGGGGTTGGCGGGAGGGCCGTAGATACGCAGTATTTT.

The genes are TRBV9 and TRBJ2-1, with 12 bases matching TRBD1. Germline V gene data show CDR1 as SGDLS and CDR2 as YYNGEE. V gave up 0 bases and J gave up 0 bases; unmatched junction bases: 10. The CDR3 runs to 20 residues. The chain's CDR3 is CASSVVGTGGGSNSYNEQFF. The CDR3 coding sequence is TGTGCCAGCAGCGTAGTGGGGACAGGGGGCGGATCGAACTCCTACAATGAGCAGTTCTTC.

The chain is built from TRBV6-5 and TRBJ2-5; D possibly corresponds to TRBD2 (7 bases). Trimming shortened V by 7 bases and J by 6 bases, and 21 bases separated the two germline ends. The germline gives CDR1 MNHEY, CDR2 SVGAGI. The CDR3 extends over 15 amino acids. For the CDR3, the DNA is TGTGCCAGCATCAAACTGGGGGGGCAGGTTAAGACCCAGTACTTC. It translates to CASIKLGGQVKTQYF.

The chain couples TRBV4-3 to TRBJ2-5; 7 bases map to TRBD1. With 1 base clipped from V and 1 base from J, the junction kept 6 bases outside the gene matches. Germline-derived CDR1 and CDR2 are LGHNA and YSLEER. The CDR3 spans 16 residues. CDR3 loop: CASSQGTGQPQETQYF. For the CDR3, the DNA is TGCGCCAGCAGCCAAGGGACGGGACAGCCCCAAGAGACCCAGTACTTC.

The gene calls are TRBV4-1 and TRBJ2-3; the D gene is possibly TRBD2 (6 bases). V dropped 4 bases and J dropped 5 bases, with 16 bases sitting between them. This CDR3 has 15 residues. Per the germline V gene, CDR1 is MGHRA and CDR2 is YSYEKL. CDR3 region: CASSRGIKEGDTQYF. CDR3 DNA: TGCGCCAGCAGCCGCGGGATCAAAGAAGGAGATACGCAGTATTTT.

The rearrangement joins TRBV5-1 to TRBJ2-3; D is perhaps TRBD2 (6 bases). V was pared by 4 bases and J by 5 bases, with 17 bases between. Per germline, CDR1 SGHRS and CDR2 YFSETQ. This CDR3 has 15 residues. The CDR3 reads CASSHPGRDLDTQYF. The CDR3 DNA follows: TGCGCCAGCAGCCATCCGGGGCGGGATTTAGATACGCAGTATTTT.

This chain links TRBV5-1 with TRBJ2-5; 12 positions match TRBD2. The junction had 8 bases not matched to a gene; V was cut back by 4 bases and J by 1 base. This CDR3 has 17 residues. CDR1 is SGHRS, CDR2 YFSETQ, per germline. CDR3 nucleotide sequence: TGCGCCAGCAGCCCGCTTTTGACTAGCGGGGGCCAAGAGACCCAGTACTTC. Residues: CASSPLLTSGGQETQYF.

This clone was found once. Germline is not matched at one junction end, which may reflect a read error. The V call is TRBV7-9, the J call TRBJ1-3; 7 bases fit TRBD1. Germline loops: CDR1 SEHNR, CDR2 FQNEAQ (reference sequence). The CDR3 is 15 residues long. CDR3 region: CSSSLRGAIGNTIYF. CDR3 coding DNA: TGTTCCAGCAGCCTCAGGGGGGCGATAGGAAACACCATATATTTT.

This chain joins TRBV4-1 and TRBJ2-7, with D perhaps matching TRBD2 (6 bases). The CDR3 is made up of 16 amino acids. In germline, CDR1 is MGHRA, CDR2 YSYEKL. Trimming shortened V by 0 bases and J by 4 bases, and 16 bases separated the two germline ends. The CDR3 spells CASSQDNGASAYEQYF. The CDR3 bases are TGCGCCAGCAGCCAAGATAATGGGGCTAGCGCATACGAGCAGTACTTC.

The J gene is TRBJ2-5, the V gene TRBV28, with 7 bases matching TRBD1. The CDR3 extends over 14 amino acids. The V gene's germline CDR1 is MDHEN and CDR2 SYDVKM. Losses at the gene ends were 5 bases for V and 5 bases for J; bases not matched to a gene: 8. CDR3 DNA: TGTGCCAGCAGTCTAGGACAGGACGTCGAGACCCAGTACTTC. Protein product: CASSLGQDVETQYF. The whole variable domain, remainder taken from reference TRBV28 and TRBJ2-5, is DVKVTQSSRYLVKRTGEKVFLECVQDMDHENMFWYRQDPGLGLRLIYFSYDVKMKEKGDIPEGYSVSREKKERFSLILESASTNQTSMYLCASSLGQDVETQYFGPGTRLLVL.

The chain links TRBV30 to TRBJ2-2; a possible D gene is TRBD2 (5 bases). V dropped 0 bases and J dropped 1 base, with 12 bases sitting between them. Germline V gene sequence: CDR1 GTSNPN, CDR2 SVGIG (reference sequence). The CDR3 covers 16 residues. The CDR3 sequence is CAWSVRGGGNTGELFF. In DNA, the CDR3 is TGTGCCTGGAGTGTACGTGGCGGAGGGAACACCGGGGAGCTGTTTTTT.